This T cell receptor beta chain was retrieved from a study of blood T cell repertoires in COVID-19. Study overall: From T cells, B-cell-depleted T cells, or PBMCs came the material, which was cDNA or gDNA.

V dropped 4 bases and J dropped 7 bases, with 11 bases sitting between them. The CDR3 length is 13 residues. Germline V gene lookup returns CDR1 LGHDT and CDR2 YNNKEL (reference sequence). Cohort allocation depended upon clinical history that participants reported. Each recovered donor of Cohort 3 presented with two negative PCRs, clearance, or symptom resolution. How the authors handled the data: It was from reference gene primer amplification that nucleated cell counts were estimated. Using immunoSEQ multiplex PCR, the repertoire was profiled, and TCRdb retains in-frame clones only, with some absent. The DNA was the basis for D and trimming; V, J and clone size are from that table. In the table there are a few hundred thousand clones, approximately 85% of which are singletons.

The source material was PBMCs or T cells enriched from blood (not recorded which). The sequence was collected from a man in his thirties or forties who had recovered from COVID-19. This chain connects TRBV3-1 (or the pseudogene TRBV3-2) to TRBJ1-5; D not resolved. DNA of the CDR3: TGTGCCAGCAGCCCCAGCGACGGACAGCCCCAGCATTTT. Its protein is CASSPSDGQPQHF.